The rows below give T cell receptor beta chains drawn from one sample of a study of post-analysis software for immune sequencing data. TCRdb re-called the PCR reads through MiXCR, storing one row per CDR3 protein. Of about 400,000 distinct CDR3 sequences in the sample, roughly 38% were seen once. Sequencing was done on a sample of blood. The receptor source for this set is a girl aged 5-17 years with multiple sclerosis. Each CDR3 is given with its conserved first and last residue. A D gene is named only where the DNA matches it firmly. The listing skips clone size in some rows; elsewhere it reads once, few, many or a size class.

V gene,D gene,clone size,J gene,CDR3 protein,CDR3 DNA
TRBV3-1,-,-,TRBJ2-1,CASSQGASSRRPNEQFF,TGTGCCAGCAGCCAAGGAGCGTCCTCCAGACGACCCAATGAGCAGTTCTTC
TRBV14,TRBD1,few,TRBJ2-1,CASSPALTGWNEQFF,TGTGCCAGCAGCCCGGCATTGACAGGGTGGAATGAGCAGTTCTTC
TRBV28,TRBD2,-,TRBJ2-3,CASSGLANTDTQYF,TGTGCCAGCTCCGGACTAGCGAACACAGATACGCAGTATTTT
TRBV20-1,-,-,TRBJ1-2,CSALGGRYGYTF,TGCAGTGCGTTGGGCGGCCGCTATGGCTACACCTTC
TRBV7-2,TRBD2,-,TRBJ2-5,CASNYPGLARETQYF,TGTGCCAGCAACTACCCGGGACTAGCGCGGGAGACCCAGTACTTC
TRBV30,-,-,TRBJ2-6,CAWSTPAGANVLTF,TGTGCCTGGAGTACCCCCGCAGGGGCCAACGTCCTGACTTTC
TRBV4-2,-,few,TRBJ2-3,CASSQGTLSTDTQYF,TGTGCCAGCAGCCAGGGGACATTGAGCACAGATACGCAGTATTTT
TRBV24-1,-,-,TRBJ2-1,CATSEQGWNNEQFF,TGTGCCACCAGTGAACAGGGATGGAACAATGAGCAGTTCTTC
TRBV5-1,-,few,TRBJ2-1,CASSLGGGGTPPQFF,TGCGCCAGCAGCTTGGGCGGTGGGGGGACTCCACCGCAGTTCTTC
TRBV2,-,-,TRBJ1-4,CASTEGDGYEKLFF,TGTGCCAGCACCGAGGGGGACGGCTATGAAAAACTGTTTTTT
TRBV11-1,-,once,TRBJ2-6,CASSQALGVGLWANVLTF,TGTGCCAGCAGCCAAGCCCTGGGGGTCGGGCTCTGGGCCAACGTCCTGACTTTC
TRBV12-3/TRBV12-4,-,few,TRBJ2-7,CASSPREYEQYF,TGTGCCAGCAGCCCTCGCGAGTACGAGCAGTACTTC
TRBV2,TRBD2,-,TRBJ2-3,CASSANLGTSGTSTDTQYF,TGTGCCAGCAGCGCCAACCTCGGGACTAGCGGGACTAGCACAGATACGCAGTATTTT
TRBV7-9,-,-,TRBJ2-1,CASNRGSNEQFF,TGTGCCAGCAACCGGGGCTCAAATGAGCAGTTCTTC
TRBV5-1,-,-,TRBJ1-1,CASSPSIKVPNTEAFF,TGCGCCAGCAGCCCTTCTATCAAGGTGCCGAACACTGAAGCTTTCTTT
TRBV19,TRBD2,-,TRBJ2-7,CASSSGGANYEQYF,TGTGCCAGTAGTAGCGGGGGGGCCAACTACGAGCAGTACTTC
TRBV6-2/TRBV6-3,-,few,TRBJ2-7,CASTYGATSYEQYF,TGTGCCAGCACCTACGGGGCTACTTCCTACGAGCAGTACTTC
TRBV12-3/TRBV12-4,TRBD2,-,TRBJ2-7,CASSLPAGLAGGYNEQYF,TGTGCCAGCAGTTTACCAGCGGGGCTAGCGGGGGGATACAATGAGCAGTACTTC
TRBV5-1,TRBD1,many,TRBJ2-1,CASSFGGQGAMEQFF,TGCGCCAGCAGCTTTGGGGGCCAGGGGGCAATGGAGCAGTTCTTC
TRBV10-1,-,few,TRBJ2-5,CATSTGLRETQYF,TGCGCCACTTCCACGGGACTCCGGGAGACCCAGTACTTC
TRBV29-1,-,-,TRBJ1-2,CSVEEEAGYYGYTF,TGCAGCGTTGAAGAGGAGGCAGGGTATTATGGCTACACCTTC
TRBV7-3,TRBD1,few,TRBJ2-3,CASSFTGGATQYF,TGTGCCAGCAGCTTCACAGGGGGAGCTACGCAGTATTTT
TRBV6-5,TRBD2,-,TRBJ2-5,CASSSTSGGRTQYF,TGTGCCAGCAGTTCGACTAGCGGGGGCCGGACCCAGTACTTC
TRBV9,-,few,TRBJ2-1,CASSVGWRYNEQFF,TGTGCCAGCAGCGTAGGATGGCGATACAATGAGCAGTTCTTC
TRBV14,-,few,TRBJ2-1,CASSQGGRGLLYNEQFF,TGTGCCAGCAGCCAAGGCGGCAGGGGCCTACTCTACAATGAGCAGTTCTTC
TRBV12-3/TRBV12-4,-,-,TRBJ2-5,CASSPAWETQYF,TGTGCCAGCAGCCCGGCGTGGGAGACCCAGTACTTC
TRBV29-1,TRBD1,-,TRBJ2-1,CSVERMGTATYNEQFF,TGCAGCGTTGAACGGATGGGGACAGCTACCTACAATGAGCAGTTCTTC
TRBV7-9,TRBD1,-,TRBJ1-2,CASSSTGNDYGYTF,TGTGCCAGCAGCTCGACAGGGAACGACTATGGCTACACCTTC
TRBV4-3,TRBD2,-,TRBJ2-3,CASSQDLRGGADTQYF,TGCGCCAGCAGCCAAGATTTGCGGGGGGGGGCAGATACGCAGTATTTT
TRBV12-3/TRBV12-4,-,-,TRBJ2-5,CASSLGVAQETQYF,TGTGCCAGCAGTTTAGGGGTGGCCCAAGAGACCCAGTACTTC
TRBV28,-,-,TRBJ2-1,CAGRFGQFF,TGTGCCGGAAGGTTCGGGCAGTTCTTC
TRBV6-6,TRBD1,few,TRBJ2-5,CASSLGQGGTSGTQYF,TGTGCCAGCAGCCTCGGACAGGGGGGGACAAGTGGGACCCAGTACTTC
TRBV5-1,TRBD1,-,TRBJ1-2,CASRGQGLGYTF,TGCGCCAGCAGGGGACAGGGTCTCGGCTACACCTTC
TRBV20-1,-,-,TRBJ2-3,CSALARSGTQYF,TGCAGTGCCCTAGCTAGGTCGGGTACGCAGTATTTT
TRBV12-3/TRBV12-4,-,many,TRBJ1-2,CASSLGTDYGYTF,TGTGCCAGCAGCCTAGGGACGGATTATGGCTACACCTTC
TRBV12-3/TRBV12-4,-,-,TRBJ1-2,CASSFRQGSAGDGGYTF,TGTGCCAGCAGTTTTCGTCAGGGGTCCGCAGGGGATGGTGGCTACACCTTC
TRBV6-1,-,-,TRBJ1-2,CASSARSLGQNYGYTF,TGTGCCAGCAGCGCCCGGAGTTTAGGACAGAACTATGGCTACACCTTC
TRBV28,TRBD2,once,TRBJ2-5,CASTLIRGLVGETQYF,TGTGCCAGCACCCTAATAAGGGGACTAGTAGGAGAGACCCAGTACTTC
TRBV2,-,-,TRBJ2-5,CASSESPGMETQYF,TGTGCCAGCAGTGAAAGTCCAGGGATGGAGACCCAGTACTTC
TRBV7-3,-,-,TRBJ1-2,CASSPGPGYGYTF,TGTGCCAGCAGCCCAGGGCCGGGCTATGGCTACACCTTC
TRBV24-1,-,few,TRBJ2-3,CATSDLDGTDTQYF,TGTGCCACCAGTGATCTGGACGGGACAGATACGCAGTATTTT
TRBV7-9,TRBD2,-,TRBJ2-7,CASSLTGGPVNSYERYF,TGTGCCAGCAGCCTAACGGGGGGGCCGGTTAATTCCTACGAGCGGTACTTC
TRBV20-1,-,-,TRBJ2-5,CSARDNRARWGEQYF,TGCAGTGCTAGAGATAACAGGGCGCGGTGGGGAGAGCAGTACTTC
TRBV10-3,-,-,TRBJ2-1,CAISESQRGASEQFF,TGTGCCATCAGTGAGTCCCAAAGAGGGGCAAGTGAGCAGTTCTTC
TRBV4-1,-,many,TRBJ2-7,CASSQVFFLRGQYF,TGCGCCAGCAGCCAAGTTTTCTTCCTACGAGGGCAGTACTTC
TRBV7-9,-,-,TRBJ2-5,CASSPRPWETQYF,TGTGCCAGCAGCCCCCGACCTTGGGAGACCCAGTACTTC
TRBV12-3/TRBV12-4,-,few,TRBJ1-4,CASSLGGLTNEKLFF,TGTGCCAGCAGTTTAGGAGGGCTGACTAATGAAAAACTGTTTTTT